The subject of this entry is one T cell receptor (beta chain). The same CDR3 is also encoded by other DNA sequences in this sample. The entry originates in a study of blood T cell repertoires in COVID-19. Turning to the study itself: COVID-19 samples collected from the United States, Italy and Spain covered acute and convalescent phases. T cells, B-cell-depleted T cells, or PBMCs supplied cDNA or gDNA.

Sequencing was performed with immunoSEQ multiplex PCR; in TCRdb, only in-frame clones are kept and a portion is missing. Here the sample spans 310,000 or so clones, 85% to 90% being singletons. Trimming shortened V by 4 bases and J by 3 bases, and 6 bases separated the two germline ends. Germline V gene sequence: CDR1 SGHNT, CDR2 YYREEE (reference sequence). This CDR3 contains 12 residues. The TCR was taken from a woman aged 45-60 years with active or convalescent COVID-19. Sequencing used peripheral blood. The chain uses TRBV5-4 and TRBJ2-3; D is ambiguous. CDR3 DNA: TGTGCCAGCAGCCTTTCTACAGATACGCAGTATTTT. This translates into CASSLSTDTQYF.